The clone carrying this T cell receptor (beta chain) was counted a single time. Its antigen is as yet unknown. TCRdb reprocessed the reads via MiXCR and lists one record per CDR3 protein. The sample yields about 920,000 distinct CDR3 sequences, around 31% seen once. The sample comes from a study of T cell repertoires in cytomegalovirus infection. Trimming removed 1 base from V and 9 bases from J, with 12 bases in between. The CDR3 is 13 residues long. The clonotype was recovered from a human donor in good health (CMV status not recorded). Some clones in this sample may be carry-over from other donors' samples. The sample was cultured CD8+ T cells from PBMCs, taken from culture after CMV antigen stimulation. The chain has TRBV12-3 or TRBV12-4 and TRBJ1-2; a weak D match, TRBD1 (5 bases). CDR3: CASSLGQLRSYTF. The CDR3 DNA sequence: TGTGCCAGCAGTTTAGGACAGCTAAGAAGCTACACCTTC.